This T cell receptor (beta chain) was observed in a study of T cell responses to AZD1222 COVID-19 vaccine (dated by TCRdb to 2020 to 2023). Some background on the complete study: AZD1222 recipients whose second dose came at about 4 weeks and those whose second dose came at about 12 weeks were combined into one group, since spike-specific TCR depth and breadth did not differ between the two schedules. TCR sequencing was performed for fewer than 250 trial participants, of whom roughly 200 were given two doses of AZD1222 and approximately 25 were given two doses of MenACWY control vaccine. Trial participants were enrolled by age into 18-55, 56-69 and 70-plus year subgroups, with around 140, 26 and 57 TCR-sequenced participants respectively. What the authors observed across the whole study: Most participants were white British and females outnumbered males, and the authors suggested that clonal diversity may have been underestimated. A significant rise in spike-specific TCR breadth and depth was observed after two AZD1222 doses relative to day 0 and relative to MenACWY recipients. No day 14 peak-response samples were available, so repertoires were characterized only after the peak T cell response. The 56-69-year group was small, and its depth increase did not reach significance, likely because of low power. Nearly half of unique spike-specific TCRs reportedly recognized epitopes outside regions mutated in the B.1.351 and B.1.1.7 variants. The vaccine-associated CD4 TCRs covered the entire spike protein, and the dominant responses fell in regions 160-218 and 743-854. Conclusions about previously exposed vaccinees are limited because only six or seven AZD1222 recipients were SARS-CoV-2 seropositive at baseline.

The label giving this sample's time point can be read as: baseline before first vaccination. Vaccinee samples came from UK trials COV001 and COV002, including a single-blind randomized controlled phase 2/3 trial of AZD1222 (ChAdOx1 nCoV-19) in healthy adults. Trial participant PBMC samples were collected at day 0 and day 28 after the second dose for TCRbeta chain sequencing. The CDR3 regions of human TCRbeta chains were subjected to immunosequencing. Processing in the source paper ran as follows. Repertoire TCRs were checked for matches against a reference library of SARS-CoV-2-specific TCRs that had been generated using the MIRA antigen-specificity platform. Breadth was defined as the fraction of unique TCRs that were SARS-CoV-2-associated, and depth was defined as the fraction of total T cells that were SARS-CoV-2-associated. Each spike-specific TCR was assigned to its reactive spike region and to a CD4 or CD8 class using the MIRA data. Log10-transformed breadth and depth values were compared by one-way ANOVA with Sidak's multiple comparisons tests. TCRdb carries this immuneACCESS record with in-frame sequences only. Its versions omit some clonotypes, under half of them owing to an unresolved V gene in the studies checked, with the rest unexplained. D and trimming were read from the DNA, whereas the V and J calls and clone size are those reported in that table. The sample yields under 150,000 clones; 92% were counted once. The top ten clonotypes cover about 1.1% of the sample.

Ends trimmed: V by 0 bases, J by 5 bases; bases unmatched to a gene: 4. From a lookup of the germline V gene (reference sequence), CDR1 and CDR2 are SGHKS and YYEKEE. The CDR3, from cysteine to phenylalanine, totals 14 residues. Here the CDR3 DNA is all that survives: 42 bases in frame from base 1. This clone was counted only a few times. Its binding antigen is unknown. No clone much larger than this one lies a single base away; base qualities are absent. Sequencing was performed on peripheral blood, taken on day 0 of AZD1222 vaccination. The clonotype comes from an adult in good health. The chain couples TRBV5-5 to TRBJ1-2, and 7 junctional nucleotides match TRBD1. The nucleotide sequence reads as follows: TGTGCCAGCAGCTTGGACAGGGGAGGGTATGGCTACACCTTC. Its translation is CASSLDRGGYGYTF.